The source of this T cell receptor beta chain is a study of beta chain features in type 1 diabetes. Turning to the study itself: Examination spanned over 85,000,000 sorted cells from all samples. Study-wide findings and caveats: Across all four CD4+ subsets, people with type 1 diabetes showed modestly shorter TCRB CDR3s.

Expressed TCRB transcripts were sequenced after all isolated RNA was converted to cDNA. TCRdb's table, derived via immunoSEQ multiplex PCR, lists solely in-frame clones and lacks some. This table has around 70,000 clones, around 49% appearing once. Trimming cost V 4 bases and J 2 bases; bases outside gene matches: 9. This CDR3 region has 17 residues. CDR1 and CDR2 from the germline V gene are MNHNS and SASEGT. Of note for this clone: Its antigen is not identified.

Sorting with CD45RO/CCR7/CD25/CD127/CD95/CD27 yielded naive, central memory, regulatory and stem-like memory CD4+ cells. The TCR sequence derives from a man aged 25 to 45 with type 1 diabetes. This chain connects TRBV6-1 to TRBJ1-2; TRBD1 agrees at 11 bases. Input material: central memory CD4+ T cells from blood. The CDR3 nucleotides are TGTGCCAGCAGTGCCCGGGACAGGGGGGTTGACAACTATGGCTACACCTTC. Translating it yields CASSARDRGVDNYGYTF.